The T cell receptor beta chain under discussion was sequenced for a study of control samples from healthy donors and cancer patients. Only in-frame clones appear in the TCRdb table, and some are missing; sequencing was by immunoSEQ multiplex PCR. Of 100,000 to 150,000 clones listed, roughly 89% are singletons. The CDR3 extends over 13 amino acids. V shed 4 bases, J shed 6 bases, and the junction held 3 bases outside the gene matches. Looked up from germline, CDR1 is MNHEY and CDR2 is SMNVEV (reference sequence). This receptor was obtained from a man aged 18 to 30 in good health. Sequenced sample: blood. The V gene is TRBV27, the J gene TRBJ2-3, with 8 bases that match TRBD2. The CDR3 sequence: CASSYGTSDTQYF. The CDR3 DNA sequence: TGTGCCAGCAGTTACGGGACTAGTGATACGCAGTATTTT.